Following are 12 T cell receptor beta chains from one sample sequenced in a study of T cell changes during pregnancy in multiple sclerosis (dated by TCRdb to between 2018 and 2021). Libraries were constructed by the immunoSEQ multiplex PCR assay. TCRdb obtained this table from immuneACCESS and retained in-frame rearrangements with V and J assigned. These tables miss some clones; where compared with another copy, unresolved V genes account for less than half of the shortfall, and the remainder is unexplained. A total of over 50,000 clones appear in this sample, around 93% of them only once. Together, the top ten hold roughly 0.59% of the sample. Sample: CD4+ T cells from peripheral blood mononuclear cells, taken after pregnancy. These receptors came from a female donor with multiple sclerosis, enrolled in a pregnancy study.

This chain connects TRBV7-4 to TRBJ1-5, with D tentatively TRBD1 (6 bases). Germline values: CDR1 SGHVT, CDR2 SQSDAQ. This CDR3 contains 16 residues. Trimming took off 1 base at V and 0 bases at J, with 10 bases between the two ends. For the CDR3, the DNA is TGTGCCAGCAGCTTAGAGGACAGTTATAGCAATCAGCCCCAGCATTTT. This gives the protein CASSLEDSYSNQPQHF. Looking up the rest from reference TRBV7-4 and TRBJ1-5 gives the full variable domain: GAGVSQSPRYKVAKRGRDVALRCDSISGHVTLYWYRQTLGQGSEVLTYSQSDAQRDKSGRPSGRFSAERPERSVSTLKIQRTEQGDSAVYLCASSLEDSYSNQPQHFGDGTRLSIL.

This clone has only one observation. The rearrangement joins TRBV5-1 to TRBJ2-5, with 7 bases fitting TRBD1. The CDR3 totals 14 residues. The V gene end was trimmed by 3 bases and the J gene end by 10 bases; junction bases not matched to a gene: 12. Germline V gives CDR1 SGHRS, CDR2 YFSETQ. As DNA, the CDR3 is TGCGCCAGCAGCTCCGGGACAGTTGGAGATAGCCAGTACTTC. Amino acids: CASSSGTVGDSQYF.

The chain is built from TRBV7-8 and TRBJ1-5, with D perhaps TRBD1 (5 bases). CDR3 length: 17 residues. The germline V and J ends were trimmed by 0 bases and 1 base, with 13 bases remaining between them. Per the germline V gene, CDR1 is SGHVS and CDR2 is FQNEAQ. The CDR3 is CASSLAPGGVSNQPQHF. As DNA, the CDR3 is TGTGCCAGCAGCTTAGCGCCGGGGGGGGTGAGCAATCAGCCCCAGCATTTT.

The genes are TRBV4-3 and TRBJ1-4; tentative D call: TRBD1 (6 bases). The V gene lost 1 base and the J gene lost 8 bases, with 14 bases spanning the gap. Germline lookup yields CDR1 LGHNA and CDR2 YSLEER. The CDR3 is 15 amino acids. CDR3 loop: CASSQGSTGGEKLFF. The CDR3 DNA reads TGCGCCAGCAGCCAAGGATCGACAGGAGGAGAAAAACTGTTTTTT.

V gene TRBV12-5 combines with J gene TRBJ1-1, with TRBD1 identical over 7 bases. CDR1 LGHNT and CDR2 FRNRAP come from the germline V gene. V lost 5 bases, J lost 11 bases, and 14 bases stayed unmatched. The CDR3 totals 14 residues. DNA of the CDR3: TGTGCTAGTGGTCAGGGGGGACAGTTCAGTCCCGCTTTCTTT. The encoded protein is CASGQGGQFSPAFF.

The chain joins TRBV5-1 to TRBJ2-7; 9 bases map to TRBD2. The junction had 13 bases not matched to a gene; V was cut back by 3 bases and J by 3 bases. In germline, CDR1 is SGHRS, CDR2 YFSETQ. The CDR3 sequence is 17 residues long. The CDR3 protein is CASSSGGSGGQRYEQYF. CDR3 DNA sequence: TGCGCCAGCAGCTCCGGGGGTAGCGGGGGACAGCGCTACGAGCAGTACTTC.

V gene TRBV30 combines with J gene TRBJ1-1, with D perhaps matching TRBD1 (5 bases). The CDR3 has 16 residues. Trimming removed 5 bases at V and 4 bases at J, with 23 bases between. CDR1 is GTSNPN and CDR2 is SVGIG in the germline V gene (reference sequence). CDR3 sequence reads: CAWEWGTGRYSTEAFF. The CDR3 bases are TGTGCCTGGGAGTGGGGAACAGGAAGGTATAGCACTGAAGCTTTCTTT. Combining the CDR3 with reference TRBV30 and TRBJ1-1 gives the whole variable domain SQTIHQWPATLVQPVGSPLSLECTVEGTSNPNLYWYRQAAGRGLQLLFYSVGIGQISSEVPQNLSASRPQDRQFILSSKKLLLSDSGFYLCAWEWGTGRYSTEAFFGQGTRLTVV.

The rearrangement links TRBV18 to TRBJ2-2; the match to TRBD2 covers 7 bases. Losses at the gene ends were 5 bases for V and 5 bases for J; bases not matched to a gene: 14. The CDR3 spans 17 residues. From germline, CDR1 is KGHSH and CDR2 LQKENI. The CDR3 is CASSSSTSTLGTGELFF. The DNA for the CDR3 is TGTGCCAGCTCATCTTCGACTAGCACCTTGGGAACCGGGGAGCTGTTTTTT.

This sequence joins TRBV5-6 and TRBJ2-1; D remains ambiguous. V lost 2 bases and J lost 4, with 10 bases in between. CDR1 and CDR2 (germline): SGHDT, YYEEEE. CDR3 size: 14 residues. The CDR3 protein is CASSLTSGYNEQFF. CDR3 bases: TGTGCCAGCAGCTTAACCTCCGGGTACAATGAGCAGTTCTTC.

The rearrangement links TRBV11-2 to TRBJ1-4; 10 positions agree with TRBD1. Germline assignment: CDR1 SGHAT and CDR2 FQNNGV. The junction had 9 bases not matched to a gene; V was cut back by 5 bases and J by 6 bases. This CDR3 contains 16 residues. The CDR3 region has the DNA TGTGCCAGCAGCCGACAAGGGGGACAGGGGTATGAAAAACTGTTTTTT. It codes for CASSRQGGQGYEKLFF.

The chain carries TRBV7-2 and TRBJ2-7, with D maybe TRBD2 (5 bases). Trimming removed 6 bases at V and 0 bases at J, with 12 bases between. The germline V gene has CDR1 SGHTA and CDR2 FQGNSA. This CDR3 has 14 residues. CDR3 loop: CASSQAVNSYEQYF. In DNA form, the CDR3 reads TGTGCCAGCAGTCAAGCGGTTAACTCCTACGAGCAGTACTTC.

The chain couples TRBV5-6 to TRBJ2-3, with a weak D call TRBD2 (6 bases). CDR3 length equals 16 residues. Looked up from germline, CDR1 is SGHDT and CDR2 is YYEEEE. V was pared by 2 bases and J by 2 bases, with 15 bases between. The CDR3 loop is CASSFQGGPSTDTQYF. The CDR3 coding sequence is TGTGCCAGCAGCTTTCAGGGAGGACCCTCCACAGATACGCAGTATTTT.